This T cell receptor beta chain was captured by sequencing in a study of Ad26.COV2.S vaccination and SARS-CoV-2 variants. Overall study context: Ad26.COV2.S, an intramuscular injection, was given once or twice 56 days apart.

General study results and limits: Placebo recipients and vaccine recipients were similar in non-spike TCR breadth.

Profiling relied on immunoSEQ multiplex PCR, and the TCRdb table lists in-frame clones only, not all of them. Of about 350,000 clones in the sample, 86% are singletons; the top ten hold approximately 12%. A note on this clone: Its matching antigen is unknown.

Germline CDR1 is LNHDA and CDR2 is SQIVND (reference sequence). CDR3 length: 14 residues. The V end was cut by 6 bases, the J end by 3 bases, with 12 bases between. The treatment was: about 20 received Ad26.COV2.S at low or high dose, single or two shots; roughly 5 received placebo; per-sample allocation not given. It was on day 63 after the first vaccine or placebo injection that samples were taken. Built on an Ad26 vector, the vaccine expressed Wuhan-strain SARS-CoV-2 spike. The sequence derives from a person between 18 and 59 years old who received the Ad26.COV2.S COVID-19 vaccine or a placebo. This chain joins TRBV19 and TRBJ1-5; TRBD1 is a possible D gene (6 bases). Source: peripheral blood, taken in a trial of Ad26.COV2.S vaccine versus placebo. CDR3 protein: CASRTGTPNQPQHF. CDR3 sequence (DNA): TGTGCCAGTAGAACCGGGACACCCAATCAGCCCCAGCATTTT. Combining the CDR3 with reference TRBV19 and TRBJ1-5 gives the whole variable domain DGGITQSPKYLFRKEGQNVTLSCEQNLNHDAMYWYRQDPGQGLRLIYYSQIVNDFQKGDIAEGYSVSREKKESFPLTVTSAQKNPTAFYLCASRTGTPNQPQHFGDGTRLSIL.